This T cell receptor (beta chain) was profiled in a study of CD8 T cells in ankylosing spondylitis. Study-level results: Reactive arthritis synovial fluid and blood previously showed some of these motif variants. Ankylosing spondylitis blood appeared to be characterized by a TCR beta motif of about 8 highly homologous variants. The disease-linked clones had a CD8+ phenotype and low blood frequencies.

CDR1 and CDR2 (germline): SGHTA, FQGTGA. The CDR3 runs 14 residues. V was trimmed by 5 bases and J by 2 bases, leaving 11 bases between them. Quantitative 5'-RACE with molecular barcodes generated TCR beta libraries. TCRdb analysed the 5' RACE reads with MiXCR anew, one entry per CDR3 protein. The data hold over 150,000 distinct CDR3 sequences, with around a sixth observed a single time. In its sample, this clonotype was seen many times. Antigen unknown. Specimen: blood, either unsorted or a sorted T cell fraction (not recorded which). This TCR came from a male donor under 30 with ankylosing spondylitis or in good health (not recorded which). The chain joins TRBV7-3 to TRBJ2-3; D might be TRBD1 or TRBD2, each matching 5 bases. CDR3 sequence: CASSRRGTTDTQYF. The CDR3 DNA reads as TGTGCCAGCAGCCGCCGAGGGACCACAGATACGCAGTATTTT.